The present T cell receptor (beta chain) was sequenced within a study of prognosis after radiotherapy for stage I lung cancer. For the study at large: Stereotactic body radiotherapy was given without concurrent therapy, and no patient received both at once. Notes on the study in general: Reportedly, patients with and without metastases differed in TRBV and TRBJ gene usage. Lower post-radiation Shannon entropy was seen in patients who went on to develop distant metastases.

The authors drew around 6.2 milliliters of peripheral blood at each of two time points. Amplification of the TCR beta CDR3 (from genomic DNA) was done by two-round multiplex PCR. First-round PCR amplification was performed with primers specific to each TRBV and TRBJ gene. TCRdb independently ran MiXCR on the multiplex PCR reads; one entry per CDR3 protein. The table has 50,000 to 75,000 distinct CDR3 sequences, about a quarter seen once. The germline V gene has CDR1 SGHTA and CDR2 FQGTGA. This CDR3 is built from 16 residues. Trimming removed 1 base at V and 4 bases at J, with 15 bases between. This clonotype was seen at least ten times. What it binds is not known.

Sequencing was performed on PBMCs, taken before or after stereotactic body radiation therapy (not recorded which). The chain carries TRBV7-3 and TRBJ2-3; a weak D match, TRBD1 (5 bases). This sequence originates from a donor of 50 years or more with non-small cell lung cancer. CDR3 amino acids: CASSLNRGSLADTQYF. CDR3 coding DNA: TGTGCCAGCAGCTTAAATAGGGGCTCTCTCGCAGATACGCAGTATTTT.